The clone carrying this T cell receptor (beta chain) was seen at least ten times. Its antigen is still unknown. The record originates from a study of regulatory T cells in long-lasting Graves disease. Losses at the gene ends were 3 bases for V and 4 bases for J; bases not matched to a gene: 3. The CDR3 totals 13 residues. Germline V gene data show CDR1 as DFQATT and CDR2 as SNEGSKA (reference sequence). Researchers made TCR beta libraries by using iRepertoire HTBI primers and running Arm-PCR on CDR3 regions. TCRdb recomputed calls from the multiplex PCR reads with MiXCR, one row per CDR3 protein. This table has approximately 210,000 distinct CDR3 sequences, roughly 18% appearing once. Study-level findings and limits: Patients with persistent Graves' had lower TCR diversity than newly diagnosed patients. Preferential use of TRBV28, TRBJ1-2 and TRBJ2-5 was seen in persistent disease. New patients shared fewer public clonotypes (roughly 990) than persistent patients did (approximately 3,000).

As for time point: newly diagnosed GD, antithyroid drugs for less than 3 months. Extracted RNA from PBMCs served as the source of the TCR library. Graves' disease diagnosis was established per American Thyroid Association guidelines. The J gene is TRBJ2-7, the V gene TRBV20-1; 10 nucleotides agree with TRBD1. This sequence was found in a female donor with Graves disease. The source was peripheral blood mononuclear cells (PBMCs), collected at new diagnosis, from a patient treated with antithyroid drugs. CDR3 sequence: CSARRDRGYEQYF. The CDR3 coding sequence is TGCAGTGCTAGGCGGGACAGGGGATACGAGCAGTACTTC.